This T cell receptor beta chain was retrieved from a study of neurological immune-mediated disorders. This clonotype was counted ten times or more. J gave up 7 bases and V 4 bases, and 4 bases lay outside the gene matches. The CDR3 runs 16 residues. Germline V gene lookup returns CDR1 KGHDR and CDR2 SFDVKD. TCRdb ran MiXCR on the 5' RACE reads and lists one entry per CDR3 protein. This table holds approximately 70,000 distinct CDR3 sequences, about 5.1% found once. The chain uses TRBV24-1 and TRBJ2-1; 15 bases match TRBD2. This clonotype was sampled from a woman in her 70s with multiple sclerosis. The sequenced sample was PBMCs. The CDR3 spells CATSDPGLAGGNEQFF. The CDR3 bases are TGTGCCACCAGTGACCCCGGACTAGCGGGAGGGAATGAGCAGTTCTTC.